This entry describes one T cell receptor beta chain. As yet, its antigen is unknown. It was through 5'RACE template switching that TCR cDNA was made, with a universal primer site and UMIs added. TCRdb reprocessed the 5' RACE reads via MiXCR and lists one record per CDR3 protein. In the table there are about 340,000 distinct CDR3 sequences, under 15% of which are singletons. This entry is derived from a study of T cells after yellow fever vaccination. This CDR3 is 15 amino acids long. Trimming took 4 bases from V and 3 from J; bases not matched to a gene: 1. Per the germline V gene, CDR1 is SGDLS and CDR2 is YYNGEE. Study-wide results and caveats: Post-booster reappearance was seen for most primary-vaccination clones (about 96% CD4, around 91% CD8). Abundant contaminating clonotypes from the bulk population could appear in FACS-sorted repertoires.

The TCR sequence derives from a man between 18 and 35 years old who received the YFV17D yellow fever vaccine. This sample comprised CD4+ T cells sorted from PBMCs, obtained 15 days after the yellow fever booster vaccination. The rearrangement links TRBV9 to TRBJ2-2, with 12 bases matching TRBD2. Here the CDR3 DNA reads TGTGCCAGCAGCAGGACTAGCGGGGACACCGGGGAGCTGTTTTTT. Encoded protein: CASSRTSGDTGELFF.